The rows below give T cell receptor beta chains drawn from one sample of a study of STAT5B mutations in CD4+ large granular lymphocyte leukemia. Measured with immunoSEQ multiplex PCR; TCRdb has only the in-frame clones, and not every one. Here the sample spans 30,000 or so clones, about 88% being singletons. The sample comprised CD4+ T cells from blood buffy coats. Source of these receptors: a human donor in good health. Each CDR3 is given with its conserved first and last residue. The order of the fields is CDR3 length, J gene, V gene, D gene, CDR3 DNA, CDR3 protein. D genes are given only for firm matches.

16	TRBJ1-2	TRBV19	TRBD1	TGTGCCAGTAGTATAGATCTACAGGGGGCCAGGAATGGCTACACCTTC	CASSIDLQGARNGYTF
20	TRBJ2-7	TRBV21-1	NA	TGTGCCAGCAGCAAAGCGAGGATAGCGAGACAAATAGCAACCCCCTACGAGCAGTACTTC	CASSKARIARQIATPYEQYF
15	TRBJ1-3	TRBV5-4	NA	TGTGCCAGCAGGGATCCGCTGAGCTCTGGAAACACCATATATTTT	CASRDPLSSGNTIYF
14	TRBJ2-1	TRBV28	NA	TGTGCCAGCAGTAGACAGTATGCGGTCAATGAGCAGTTCTTC	CASSRQYAVNEQFF
11	TRBJ1-1	TRBV29-1	NA	TGCAGCGTTCAGGGTGTCGCTGAAGCTTTCTTT	CSVQGVAEAFF
15	TRBJ2-7	TRBV7-6	NA	TGTGCCAGCAGCTTAGCAGAGGGGGGAGCCTACGAGCAGTACTTC	CASSLAEGGAYEQYF
13	TRBJ2-2	TRBV28	NA	TGTGCCAGCAGTTTAGAGAGCACCGGGGAGCTGTTTTTT	CASSLESTGELFF
17	TRBJ1-3	TRBV5-1	NA	TGCGCCAGCAGCTTGGCCTCAATAGGGGACGGTGGAAACACCATATATTTT	CASSLASIGDGGNTIYF
17	TRBJ1-5	TRBV27	TRBD1	TGTGCCAGCAGTTCGGGACAGGGAATGGCCCTAGGTCAGCCCCAGCATTTT	CASSSGQGMALGQPQHF
14	TRBJ1-4	TRBV5-1	NA	TGCGCCAGCAGCTTGAGGGGGGATAATGAAAAACTGTTTTTT	CASSLRGDNEKLFF
15	TRBJ2-1	TRBV13	TRBD1	TGTGCCAGCAGACCGGGACAGGGGCAACACAATGAGCAGTTCTTC	CASRPGQGQHNEQFF
14	TRBJ2-1	TRBV5-1	TRBD1	TGCGCCAGCAGCTTGGCGGGACAGTACAATGAGCAGTTCTTC	CASSLAGQYNEQFF
13	TRBJ2-3	TRBV18	NA	TGTGCCAGCTCACCCCTAGCGATGGATACGCAGTATTTT	CASSPLAMDTQYF
14	TRBJ1-2	TRBV28	NA	TGTGCCAGCACCTCCCACACTTTCTCGTATGGCTACACCTTC	CASTSHTFSYGYTF
15	TRBJ2-7	TRBV10-1	TRBD1	TGCGCCAGCAGGGAGACAGGGGTGGGGACCTACGAGCAGTACTTC	CASRETGVGTYEQYF
19	TRBJ2-3	TRBV30	TRBD2	TGTGCCTGGAGTGTACAGTGGCTGAGGACTAGCGGGAGCACAGATACGCAGTATTTT	CAWSVQWLRTSGSTDTQYF
15	TRBJ2-1	TRBV5-8	NA	TGTGCCAGCAGCCACAGGGATAGAGCCTACAATGAGCAGTTCTTC	CASSHRDRAYNEQFF
15	TRBJ1-1	TRBV18	TRBD1	TGTGCCAGCTCACTCCAGACAGGGTTCGGGACTGAAGCTTTCTTT	CASSLQTGFGTEAFF
15	TRBJ1-2	TRBV10-2	NA	TGCGCCAGCAGAGCCGGGGACGGAACTAACTATGGCTACACCTTC	CASRAGDGTNYGYTF